This TCR beta chain came from a study of shared clonotypes between healthy human individuals. Overall study results and limits: Clonotypes shared by all four sorted-subset donors had higher generation probabilities than non-shared clonotypes.

Cells designated naive CD8 were CD45RO-negative and were positively selected for CCR7, with terminally differentiated effector memory CD45RA+ cells excluded. Free of recent acute infections or vaccinations, the donors were healthy HIV-negative adults. This table comes from immunoSEQ multiplex PCR, and its TCRdb copy is limited to in-frame clones, with some not included. The sample shows about 2.1 million clones, around 93% of them seen only once. Points on this clone: What it recognizes is unknown.

The sequencing input was naive CD8+ T cells from PBMCs. This TCR was recovered from a man aged 18 to 30 in good health. Some clones in this sample may be carry-over from other donors' samples.

The CDR3, as DNA: TGTGCTTCGGGGGGGACAGGCTACTATCCTAGCACAGATACGCAGTATTTT. Residues: CASGGTGYYPSTDTQYF. V gene TRBV5-8 combines with J gene TRBJ2-3; D is perhaps TRBD1 or TRBD2 (8 bases each). This CDR3 spans 17 amino acids. The germline gives CDR1 SGHTS, CDR2 YDEGEE.